The next 21 T cell receptor beta chains were all read from a single sample in a study of OX40 agonist ivuxolimab in advanced cancers. Library prep was done by the immunoSEQ multiplex PCR assay. Sourced from immuneACCESS, this table was stored by TCRdb with only in-frame sequences that have V and J called. A share of the clones is absent; for the studies checked, an unresolved V gene accounts for under half, and the remainder has no known explanation. This sample gives about 69,000 clones in total; 75% to 90% of them show up just once. Clones ranked in the top ten supply roughly 6% of the sample. The sample in question was CD4+ or CD8+ T cells sorted from blood, obtained in a trial of the OX40 agonist ivuxolimab. The receptors shown here come from an adult with an advanced solid tumor such as melanoma, head and neck, liver or kidney cancer.

The gene calls are TRBV7-9 and TRBJ2-1; D gene uncertain. CDR1 is SEHNR, CDR2 FQNEAQ, per germline (reference sequence). The CDR3 contains 11 residues. Trimming took off 3 bases at V and 9 bases at J, with 6 bases between the two ends. The chain's CDR3 is CASSFGLEQFF. The CDR3 bases are TGTGCCAGCAGCTTTGGCCTTGAGCAGTTCTTC.

V gene TRBV6-5 combines with J gene TRBJ1-1, with D unclear. Germline-derived CDR1 and CDR2 are MNHEY and SVGAGI. The V end lost 5 bases, the J end lost 2 bases, and 9 bases lay between the germline ends. This CDR3 contains 13 residues. The CDR3 protein is CASSRKGNTEAFF. The CDR3 nucleotides read TGTGCCAGCAGTCGCAAGGGAAACACTGAAGCTTTCTTT.

The chain joins TRBV14 to TRBJ2-1, with 7 positions matching TRBD1. V was pared by 4 bases and J by 7 bases, with 4 bases of the junction left unmatched. The CDR3 extends over 13 amino acids. Germline V lookup: CDR1 SGHDN, CDR2 FVKESK. The CDR3 DNA reads as TGTGCCAGCAGCCCTCTGGGACAGAATGAGCAGTTCTTC. Protein: CASSPLGQNEQFF.

This clone was counted once. The genes are TRBV4-3 and TRBJ2-7, with TRBD2 matching over 11 bases. The ends lost 5 bases at V and 2 bases at J; junction bases unmatched: 5. The CDR3 loop spans 15 amino acids. Germline CDR1 LGHNA, CDR2 YSLEER. The CDR3 region is CASSEGLAATYEQYF. The CDR3 bases are TGCGCCAGCAGCGAGGGACTAGCGGCAACCTACGAGCAGTACTTC.

With regard to this clone: At one of its ends the junction is not consistent with the germline gene, which may arise from a read error. The chain couples TRBV7-7 to TRBJ1-4; unclear D gene. The germline CDR1 and CDR2 sequences are SSHAT and FNYEAQ (reference sequence). The CDR3 is made up of 16 amino acids. DNA for the CDR3: TGTGCTAGCAGCTCCGGCAGAGGCGACGGGCGGGAAAAACTGTTTTTT. Its translation: CASSSGRGDGREKLFF.

As for this clone: Within the sample, other DNA sequences also encode this same CDR3. The J gene is TRBJ1-1, the V gene TRBV5-4; unclear D gene. The CDR3 sequence is 12 residues long. V was trimmed by 2 bases and J by 2 bases, leaving 4 bases between them. Germline V gene sequence: CDR1 SGHNT, CDR2 YYREEE (reference sequence). The DNA of the CDR3 is TGTGCCAGCAGCTTCGGAAACACTGAAGCTTTCTTT. Encoded protein: CASSFGNTEAFF.

This clone is a singleton in its sample. The gene calls are TRBV9 and TRBJ1-2, with D possibly TRBD1 on 5 matching bases. Germline V gene lookup returns CDR1 SGDLS and CDR2 YYNGEE. CDR3 size: 15 residues. Trimming pared 3 bases from V and 8 bases from J, leaving 20 bases between. CDR3: CASSAQGPSLEGYTF. DNA of the CDR3: TGTGCCAGCAGCGCGCAGGGCCCTAGCTTAGAGGGCTACACCTTC.

By frequency in the sample, this clone is medium-sized. The chain recombines TRBV7-9 with TRBJ1-1, with TRBD1 matching over 8 bases. Germline V gene data show CDR1 as SEHNR and CDR2 as FQNEAQ (reference sequence). The V segment lost 5 bases and the J segment 7 bases; nucleotides outside the gene matches: 12. The CDR3 is made up of 15 amino acids. Here the CDR3 reads CASSPTQGEEGEAFF. CDR3 sequence (DNA): TGTGCCAGCAGCCCGACACAGGGGGAGGAAGGTGAAGCTTTCTTT.

This sequence joins TRBV6-6 and TRBJ1-2; D gene uncertain. The CDR3 runs to 14 residues. Germline V gene lookup returns CDR1 MNHNY and CDR2 SVGAGI (reference sequence). Deletions cut 4 bases from V and 6 bases from J, with 15 bases between. CDR3 nucleotide sequence: TGTGCCAGCAGTTCCGACGAGACGGCGAATGGCTACACCTTC. Translated, it gives CASSSDETANGYTF.

The chain joins TRBV19 to TRBJ2-7, with D uncertain. This CDR3 contains 12 residues. The V and J ends lost 3 bases and 7 bases respectively, with 10 bases between them. The germline V gene has CDR1 LNHDA and CDR2 SQIVND (reference sequence). The CDR3 is CASSIATGEQYF. The CDR3 coding sequence is TGTGCCAGTAGTATTGCGACGGGTGAGCAGTACTTC.

The chain joins TRBV27 to TRBJ2-7; D remains ambiguous. Germline lookup yields CDR1 MNHEY and CDR2 SMNVEV (reference sequence). The CDR3 is 15 amino acids. V lost 5 bases and J 1 base, leaving 15 bases between the germline ends. The CDR3 here is CASSPIPQESYEQYF. CDR3 DNA: TGTGCCAGCAGTCCAATACCCCAAGAATCCTACGAGCAGTACTTC.

The chain is built from TRBV6-1 and TRBJ2-1; 10 bases match TRBD2. The germline V gene has CDR1 MNHNS and CDR2 SASEGT. The CDR3 consists of 18 residues. The V segment lost 1 base and the J segment 5 bases; nucleotides outside the gene matches: 11. CDR3: CASSEVELGLAEDNEQFF. CDR3 DNA: TGTGCCAGCAGTGAAGTCGAACTCGGACTAGCGGAAGACAATGAGCAGTTCTTC.

The chain combines TRBV14 with TRBJ2-1; the match to TRBD2 covers 9 bases. Germline CDR1 reads SGHDN; CDR2 reads FVKESK. This CDR3 comprises 14 residues. The trim removed 2 bases at V and 9 bases at J, leaving 5 bases unmatched. This chain's CDR3 is CASSQTLAGSEQFF. The CDR3 DNA reads TGTGCCAGCAGCCAAACCCTAGCGGGGAGTGAGCAGTTCTTC.

This clone was picked up one time. The genes are TRBV19 and TRBJ2-7; D remains unclear. Germline V gives CDR1 LNHDA, CDR2 SQIVND (reference sequence). V was shortened by 6 bases and J by 2 bases, with 11 bases between the two germline ends. The CDR3 length is 13 residues. CDR3 region: CASRGNSAYEQYF. The CDR3 DNA follows: TGTGCCAGTAGGGGGAATTCGGCCTACGAGCAGTACTTC.

The V call is TRBV27, the J call TRBJ2-7, with D tentatively TRBD2 (5 bases). The CDR3 is 13 amino acids. V lost 7 bases and J 3 bases, leaving 13 bases between the germline ends. The germline V gene has CDR1 MNHEY and CDR2 SMNVEV (reference sequence). CDR3 bases: TGTGCCAGCACCACTGCCAGCGGCTACGAGCAGTACTTC. Translating it yields CASTTASGYEQYF.

The chain employs TRBV7-9 and TRBJ1-5, with TRBD1 matching over 10 bases. From germline, CDR1 is SEHNR and CDR2 FQNEAQ (reference sequence). Trimming cost V 5 bases and J 4 bases; bases outside gene matches: 11. The CDR3 is 17 amino acids. The CDR3, as DNA: TGTGCCAGCAGCGACCCGGGACAGGGGCACCCTAATCAGCCCCAGCATTTT. Protein sequence: CASSDPGQGHPNQPQHF.

The chain joins TRBV4-1 to TRBJ1-1; 7 bases line up with TRBD1. V trimming: 4 bases; J trimming: 10 bases; junction bases outside the gene matches: 12. The germline CDR1 and CDR2 sequences are MGHRA and YSYEKL. This CDR3 is 14 amino acids long. As DNA, the CDR3 is TGCGCCAGCAGCCTCGGACAGGACCTCGTTCGAGCTTTCTTT. Amino acids: CASSLGQDLVRAFF.

The chain employs TRBV6-5 and TRBJ2-3; D gene uncertain. V was cut by 0 bases and J by 2 bases, with 12 bases left in between. This CDR3 contains 16 residues. The germline V gene has CDR1 MNHEY and CDR2 SVGAGI. The CDR3 region is CASSYSGQAHTDTQYF. CDR3 nucleotides: TGTGCCAGCAGTTACTCAGGGCAGGCCCACACAGATACGCAGTATTTT.

The chain recombines TRBV30 with TRBJ2-3; a weak D match, TRBD2 (5 bases). Germline CDR1 GTSNPN, CDR2 SVGIG (reference sequence). Trimming shortened V by 2 bases and J by 0 bases, and 12 bases separated the two germline ends. The CDR3 spans 15 residues. The CDR3 DNA reads TGTGCCTGGAGTCAAACCGGGGTCAGCACAGATACGCAGTATTTT. This encodes CAWSQTGVSTDTQYF.

V gene TRBV7-9 combines with J gene TRBJ2-6; 10 bases are shared with TRBD1. After removal of 3 bases from V and 3 bases from J, the junction contained 5 bases not matched to a gene. Germline-derived CDR1 and CDR2 are SEHNR and FQNEAQ (reference sequence). The CDR3 consists of 17 residues. CDR3 nucleotide sequence: TGTGCCAGCAGCTTTCGACAGGGGGCAGGTGGGGCCAACGTCCTGACTTTC. Translating it yields CASSFRQGAGGANVLTF.

This chain uses TRBV7-9 with TRBJ1-2; D is ambiguous. V was clipped by 4 bases and J by 7 bases, with 19 bases between them. This CDR3 region has 15 residues. Per the germline V gene, CDR1 is SEHNR and CDR2 is FQNEAQ (reference sequence). CDR3: CASSSGPGISGGYTF. The CDR3, as DNA: TGTGCCAGCAGCTCCGGGCCCGGGATCTCAGGTGGCTACACCTTC.